This TCR beta chain came from a study of technical replicates of blood from several donors. In germline, CDR1 is MNHEY, CDR2 SVGAGI. Trimming took 1 base from V and 3 from J; bases not matched to a gene: 1. The CDR3 runs to 15 residues. Clones were sequenced by immunoSEQ multiplex PCR, and TCRdb holds only the in-frame ones, with some missing. Among tens of thousands of clones listed, just over 90% were seen once. The V call is TRBV6-5, the J call TRBJ2-5, with 11 bases fitting TRBD2. This TCR derives from a human donor in good health. Source material: T cells isolated from PBMCs. The CDR3 here is CASSYWGLAEETQYF. The CDR3, as DNA: TGTGCCAGCAGTTACTGGGGACTAGCGGAAGAGACCCAGTACTTC.